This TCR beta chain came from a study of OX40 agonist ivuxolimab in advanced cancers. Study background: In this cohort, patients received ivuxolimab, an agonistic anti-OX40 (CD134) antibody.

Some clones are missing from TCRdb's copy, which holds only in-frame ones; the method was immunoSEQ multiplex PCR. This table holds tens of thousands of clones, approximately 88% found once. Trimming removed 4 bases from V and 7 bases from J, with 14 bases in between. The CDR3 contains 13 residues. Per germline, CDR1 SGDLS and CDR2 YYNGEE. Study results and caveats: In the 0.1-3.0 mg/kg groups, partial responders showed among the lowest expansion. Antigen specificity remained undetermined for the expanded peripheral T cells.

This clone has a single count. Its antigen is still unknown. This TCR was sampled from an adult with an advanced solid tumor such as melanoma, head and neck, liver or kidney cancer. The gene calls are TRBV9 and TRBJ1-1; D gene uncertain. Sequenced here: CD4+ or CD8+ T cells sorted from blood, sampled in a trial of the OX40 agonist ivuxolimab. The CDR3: CASSPEGGREAFF. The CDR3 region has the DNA TGTGCCAGCAGCCCAGAGGGTGGCCGTGAAGCTTTCTTT.